What follows are 27 T cell receptor beta chains derived from one specimen sequenced in a study of OX40 agonist ivuxolimab in advanced cancers. Sequenced by immunoSEQ multiplex PCR; TCRdb stores in-frame clones only, minus some. The sample holds about 79,000 clones, 90% seen once. The sequencing here drew on CD4+ or CD8+ T cells sorted from blood, taken in a trial of the OX40 agonist ivuxolimab. These receptors were obtained from an adult with an advanced solid tumor such as melanoma, head and neck, liver or kidney cancer.

CDR3 in amino acids: CASNPGVGETQYF. For the CDR3, the DNA is TGTGCCAGCAATCCAGGGGTGGGAGAGACCCAGTACTTC. The chain has TRBV28 and TRBJ2-5; tentatively, D is TRBD1 (6 bases). Germline CDR1 MDHEN, CDR2 SYDVKM. The CDR3 is 13 amino acids. The V and J ends lost 7 bases and 4 bases respectively, with 13 bases between them.

This chain connects TRBV6-6 to TRBJ2-1, with D maybe TRBD2 (5 bases). Looked up from germline, CDR1 is MNHNY and CDR2 is SVGAGI (reference sequence). The CDR3 loop spans 15 amino acids. Trimming pared 2 bases from V and 0 bases from J, leaving 8 bases between. The CDR3 region is CASSYEGSSYNEQFF. CDR3 bases: TGTGCCAGCAGTTACGAGGGCAGCTCCTACAATGAGCAGTTCTTC.

This clone has a single count. CDR3 region: CASSYRGGPSTDTQYF. For the CDR3, the DNA is TGTGCCAGCAGTTACAGGGGGGGCCCAAGCACAGATACGCAGTATTTT. The chain is built from TRBV6-5 and TRBJ2-3; D may be TRBD2 (7 bases). The CDR3 consists of 16 residues. V dropped 2 bases and J dropped 0 bases, with 12 bases sitting between them. Germline V gene lookup returns CDR1 MNHEY and CDR2 SVGAGI.

This clone occurred once. The genes are TRBV19 and TRBJ1-1; possibly TRBD1 for D (6 bases). CDR3 length: 11 amino acids. Trimming removed 8 bases from V and 11 bases from J, with 15 bases in between. Germline CDR1 LNHDA, CDR2 SQIVND (reference sequence). The CDR3 nucleotides are TGTGCCAGTGGTCTTGGGGGGCGGGCTTTCTTT. Its protein product is CASGLGGRAFF.

The rearrangement uses TRBV5-4 and TRBJ2-5, with D tentatively TRBD1 (6 bases). Germline V gives CDR1 SGHNT, CDR2 YYREEE (reference sequence). CDR3 size: 15 residues. Trimming took off 0 bases at V and 3 bases at J, with 12 bases between the two ends. The CDR3 is CASSLGQGLKETQYF. For the CDR3, the DNA is TGTGCCAGCAGCTTGGGCCAGGGGCTTAAAGAGACCCAGTACTTC.

V usage is TRBV27 and J usage is TRBJ1-6; 10 bases map to TRBD1. The V gene's germline CDR1 is MNHEY and CDR2 SMNVEV (reference sequence). Unmatched junction bases numbered 5, after V lost 3 bases and J lost 3 bases. The CDR3 is 17 amino acids. The CDR3 region is CASSFRDRGYYNSPLHF. The CDR3 DNA is TGTGCCAGCAGTTTTCGGGACAGGGGCTACTATAATTCACCCCTCCACTTT.

In the case of this clone: Additional DNA sequences in this sample encode the identical CDR3. The rearrangement links TRBV5-1 to TRBJ2-5; either TRBD1 or TRBD2 may supply D (5 bases each). V was shortened by 4 bases and J by 5 bases, with 12 bases between the two germline ends. Germline loops: CDR1 SGHRS, CDR2 YFSETQ. The CDR3 is 13 residues long. CDR3 DNA: TGCGCCAGCAGCCTTACGGGGCGGGAGACCCAGTACTTC. This translates into CASSLTGRETQYF.

This chain connects TRBV18 to TRBJ2-1, with D possibly TRBD2 on 5 matching bases. CDR1 is KGHSH, CDR2 LQKENI, per germline. The CDR3 loop spans 14 amino acids. Between the trimmed V and J ends, which lost 0 bases and 2 bases, there was a span of 5 bases. The CDR3 DNA reads as TGTGCCAGCTCACCACCGGGAGCCTACAATGAGCAGTTCTTC. The encoded protein is CASSPPGAYNEQFF.

V and J are TRBV19 and TRBJ1-5; 8 nucleotides align to TRBD1. The V segment lost 5 bases and the J segment 6 bases; nucleotides outside the gene matches: 6. Germline values: CDR1 LNHDA, CDR2 SQIVND (reference sequence). This CDR3 comprises 14 residues. CDR3 residues: CASSGQGGVQPQHF. The CDR3 DNA follows: TGTGCCAGTAGTGGACAGGGTGGGGTTCAGCCCCAGCATTTT.

The chain recombines TRBV6-6 with TRBJ1-1; no clear D. With 0 bases removed from V and 6 bases from J, the gap between germline ends came to 8 bases. The germline gives CDR1 MNHNY, CDR2 SVGAGI (reference sequence). The CDR3 is 13 amino acids. The CDR3 DNA is TGTGCCAGCAGTTACTCGACGGGGTCTGAAGCTTTCTTT. Translation gives CASSYSTGSEAFF.

The chain recombines TRBV29-1 with TRBJ1-3, with a possible D match to TRBD1 (5 bases). Germline CDR1 is SQVTM and CDR2 is ANQGSEA. V was shortened by 6 bases and J by 7 bases, with 13 bases between the two germline ends. The CDR3 extends over 12 amino acids. The chain's CDR3 is CSVVRDGNTIYF. The CDR3 nucleotides read TGCAGCGTCGTACGGGACGGCAACACCATATATTTT.

The CDR3 reads CASSFRQQNTGELFF. The CDR3, as DNA: TGTGCCAGTAGTTTCAGACAACAGAACACCGGGGAGCTGTTTTTT. The chain employs TRBV19 and TRBJ2-2; D unclear. Trimming left V 5 bases short and J 1 base short, with 11 bases between. The germline CDR1 and CDR2 sequences are LNHDA and SQIVND (reference sequence). The CDR3 extends over 15 amino acids.

The chain links TRBV2 to TRBJ2-2; no definite D call. The CDR3 length is 12 residues. Germline V gives CDR1 SNHLY, CDR2 FYNNEI. V shed 6 bases and J shed 1 base, with 3 bases lying between them. DNA of the CDR3: TGTGCCAGCAGGAGGAACACCGGGGAGCTGTTTTTT. Its translation is CASRRNTGELFF.

This clone occurred a few times. The chain couples TRBV19 to TRBJ1-1; D not resolved. Trimming pared 4 bases from V and 1 base from J, leaving 10 bases between. Germline V CDR1 and CDR2: LNHDA, SQIVND (reference sequence). CDR3 length: 14 amino acids. The CDR3 region is CASSRERTNTEAFF. The CDR3 nucleotides are TGTGCCAGTAGTAGGGAAAGGACGAACACTGAAGCTTTCTTT.

As DNA, the CDR3 is TGTGCCAGCAGCCCCCAACGGACAGTTCAAGAGACCCAGTACTTC. Protein sequence: CASSPQRTVQETQYF. The chain uses TRBV7-2 and TRBJ2-5; tentatively, D is TRBD1 (6 bases). The V and J ends lost 5 bases and 2 bases respectively, with 15 bases between them. Germline loops: CDR1 SGHTA, CDR2 FQGNSA. The length of the CDR3 is 15 residues.

This clone was detected once. The chain joins TRBV7-6 to TRBJ2-5; D is uncertain. Germline CDR1 SGHVS, CDR2 FNYEAQ. V lost 0 bases and J 1 base, leaving 3 bases between the germline ends. This CDR3 spans 13 amino acids. The CDR3 sequence is CASSLAPQETQYF. The CDR3 DNA follows: TGTGCCAGCAGCTTAGCCCCCCAAGAGACCCAGTACTTC. The full variable domain, with the rest looked up from reference TRBV7-6 and TRBJ2-5, is GAGVSQSPRYKVTKRGQDVALRCDPISGHVSLYWYRQALGQGPEFLTYFNYEAQQDKSGLPNDRFSAERPEGSISTLTIQRTEQRDSAMYRCASSLAPQETQYFGPGTRLLVL.

The J gene is TRBJ1-5, the V gene TRBV27; TRBD1 matches 10 bases. The CDR3 covers 14 residues. The trim removed 5 bases at V and 8 bases at J, leaving 6 bases unmatched. Germline V gives CDR1 MNHEY, CDR2 SMNVEV (reference sequence). The DNA for the CDR3 is TGTGCCAGCAGTCCGACAGGGGGCGGGGAGCCCCAGCATTTT. It encodes CASSPTGGGEPQHF.

The rearrangement joins TRBV5-1 to TRBJ1-3; no clear D. Trimming pared 0 bases from V and 0 bases from J, leaving 4 bases between. The CDR3 contains 14 residues. Germline V gene sequence: CDR1 SGHRS, CDR2 YFSETQ. For the CDR3, the DNA is TGCGCCAGCAGCTTGGGTATCTCTGGAAACACCATATATTTT. Residues: CASSLGISGNTIYF.

The chain links TRBV30 to TRBJ2-1; 11 positions match TRBD2. The germline V gene has CDR1 GTSNPN and CDR2 SVGIG (reference sequence). Germline trimming cut 2 bases from V and 4 bases from J; bases unmatched to any gene: 13. The CDR3 spans 18 residues. CDR3 bases: TGTGCCTGGAGTTCTTATACCTCTAGCGGGGGGACATACAATGAGCAGTTCTTC. Translating it yields CAWSSYTSSGGTYNEQFF.

The chain links TRBV19 to TRBJ1-2; tentative D call: TRBD1 (5 bases). The germline CDR1 and CDR2 sequences are LNHDA and SQIVND (reference sequence). Between the trimmed V and J ends, which lost 5 bases and 1 base, there was a span of 17 bases. This CDR3 is 16 amino acids long. In DNA, the CDR3 is TGTGCCAGTAGTGCCCACTGGGGGAGAAATAACTATGGCTACACCTTC. Translated: CASSAHWGRNNYGYTF.

The chain carries TRBV5-4 and TRBJ2-5; D is unresolved. V was clipped by 4 bases and J by 9 bases, with 22 bases between them. The CDR3 loop spans 15 amino acids. Germline CDR1 is SGHNT and CDR2 is YYREEE (reference sequence). CDR3 DNA sequence: TGTGCCAGCAGCCCGCCCCGGGCAGGCCCGTCGGCCCAGTACTTC. Translation: CASSPPRAGPSAQYF.

The rearrangement links TRBV2 to TRBJ1-1, with a weak D call TRBD1 (6 bases). The V end was cut by 5 bases, the J end by 5 bases, with 12 bases between. CDR1 and CDR2 from the germline V gene are SNHLY and FYNNEI. This CDR3 has 13 residues. For the CDR3, the DNA is TGTGCCAGCAGTTTACAGGGTGATACTGAAGCTTTCTTT. Translating gives CASSLQGDTEAFF.

This chain connects TRBV28 to TRBJ2-1; the D gene could be TRBD1 or TRBD2 (5 bases each). Deletions cut 3 bases from V and 7 bases from J, with 16 bases between. The CDR3 sequence is 15 residues long. Germline-derived CDR1 and CDR2 are MDHEN and SYDVKM. The CDR3 DNA is TGTGCCAGCAGTTTTCTGGGGCAGGGCGGGAATGAGCAGTTCTTC. Protein product: CASSFLGQGGNEQFF.

This chain joins TRBV27 and TRBJ1-2; 8 bases map to TRBD1. CDR1 and CDR2 from the germline V gene are MNHEY and SMNVEV (reference sequence). The CDR3 sequence is 16 residues long. After removal of 4 bases from V and 2 bases from J, the junction contained 9 bases not matched to a gene. CDR3 in amino acids: CASSSRGQGLNYGYTF. The CDR3 bases are TGTGCCAGCAGTTCCCGCGGACAGGGACTAAACTATGGCTACACCTTC.

In DNA, the CDR3 is TGTGCCAGCCGGGCAGGCAGGGGAGGGTACGAGCAGTACTTC. Protein product: CASRAGRGGYEQYF. V gene TRBV7-2 combines with J gene TRBJ2-7; tentatively, D is TRBD2 (7 bases). This CDR3 is 14 amino acids long. Per germline, CDR1 SGHTA and CDR2 FQGNSA. V was shortened by 8 bases and J by 4 bases, with 18 bases between the two germline ends. The full variable domain, its missing parts supplied by reference TRBV7-2 and TRBJ2-7, is GAGVSQSPSNKVTEKGKDVELRCDPISGHTALYWYRQSLGQGLEFLIYFQGNSAPDKSGLPSDRFSAERTGGSVSTLTIQRTQQEDSAVYLCASRAGRGGYEQYFGPGTRLTVT.

The chain is built from TRBV28 and TRBJ2-4, with D possibly TRBD2 on 7 matching bases. Germline V CDR1 and CDR2: MDHEN, SYDVKM. The ends were cut back, 7 bases at V and 0 bases at J, with 16 bases in the middle. The CDR3 loop spans 16 amino acids. For the CDR3, the DNA is TGTGCCAGCATGAGTCGGGGGGCAGGAGCCAAAAACATTCAGTACTTC. Amino acid sequence: CASMSRGAGAKNIQYF.

This sequence joins TRBV30 and TRBJ2-3, with D perhaps TRBD1 (5 bases). Per germline, CDR1 GTSNPN and CDR2 SVGIG (reference sequence). Trimming pared 7 bases from V and 2 bases from J, leaving 19 bases between. The CDR3 runs 15 residues. CDR3 nucleotide sequence: TGTGCCTCCCCACACCCGACAGATTTCACAGATACGCAGTATTTT. It codes for CASPHPTDFTDTQYF. The full variable domain, with the rest looked up from reference TRBV30 and TRBJ2-3, is SQTIHQWPATLVQPVGSPLSLECTVEGTSNPNLYWYRQAAGRGLQLLFYSVGIGQISSEVPQNLSASRPQDRQFILSSKKLLLSDSGFYLCASPHPTDFTDTQYFGPGTRLTVL.